This TCR beta chain stems from a study of shared clonotypes between healthy human individuals. Study as a whole: Each donor's CD8 memory used one plate, CD8 naive two, each CD4 subset three.

Whole-study results and caveats: Clonotypes shared by all four donors outscored non-shared clonotypes in generation probability.

Germline lookup yields CDR1 SGHTA and CDR2 FQGNSA. The CDR3 loop spans 15 amino acids. The junction had 7 bases not matched to a gene; V was cut back by 3 bases and J by 3 bases. TCRdb's table, derived via immunoSEQ multiplex PCR, lists solely in-frame clones and lacks some. The repertoire holds 2 million to 2.5 million clones, approximately 93% seen once, with 0.3% to 0.4% in the top ten. Notes on this clone: Its target is unknown.

The rearrangement joins TRBV7-2 to TRBJ1-2, with 7 bases fitting TRBD1. Material: naive CD4+ T cells from PBMCs. The subset denotes: CD45RA+ positively selected. This receptor was taken from a man younger than 30 in good health. Some clones in this sample may be carry-over from other donors' samples. This CDR3 is CASSFRTGTDYGYTF. In DNA, the CDR3 is TGTGCCAGCAGCTTTAGGACCGGGACAGACTATGGCTACACCTTC.